The 29 T cell receptor beta chains listed next were all sequenced from one sample in a study of cytomegalovirus exposure and HLA in healthy donors. Amplification used 60 Vbeta primers and 13 Jbeta primers. Data came from immunoSEQ multiplex PCR; TCRdb stores just in-frame clones and leaves some out. The data show roughly 190,000 clones, over 60% seen once. Sequencing was carried out using PBMCs. The receptors were gathered from a woman aged 30 to 39 in good health and CMV-seropositive.

J is TRBJ1-2 and V is TRBV7-9; unclear D gene. The CDR3 spans 13 residues. Between the trimmed V and J ends, which lost 7 bases and 1 base, there was a span of 10 bases. The V gene's germline CDR1 is SEHNR and CDR2 FQNEAQ (reference sequence). The CDR3 DNA reads TGTGCCAGCACCCTAACCGGTAACTATGGCTACACCTTC. Its protein is CASTLTGNYGYTF. Complete variable domain (other parts from reference TRBV7-9 and TRBJ1-2): DTGVSQNPRHKITKRGQNVTFRCDPISEHNRLYWYRQTLGQGPEFLTYFQNEAQLEKSRLLSDRFSAERPKGSFSTLEIQRTEQGDSAMYLCASTLTGNYGYTFGSGTRLTVV.

V is TRBV27 and J is TRBJ1-2; the D gene is possibly TRBD1 (6 bases). The CDR3 spans 14 residues. V shed 5 bases and J shed 5 bases, with 15 bases lying between them. CDR1 is MNHEY and CDR2 is SMNVEV in the germline V gene (reference sequence). The CDR3: CASSMTTGIYGYTF. As DNA, the CDR3 is TGTGCCAGCAGTATGACCACAGGGATATATGGCTACACCTTC.

This chain uses TRBV11-1 with TRBJ1-1; TRBD1 is a possible D gene (5 bases). The germline gives CDR1 SGHAT, CDR2 FQDESV (reference sequence). V shed 1 base and J shed 4 bases, with 10 bases lying between them. The CDR3 has 14 residues. CDR3 coding DNA: TGTGCCAGCAGCTTAGGTCAGGGAGGCACTGAAGCTTTCTTT. It yields the protein CASSLGQGGTEAFF.

The chain combines TRBV2 with TRBJ2-7; possibly TRBD2 for D (5 bases). The germline gives CDR1 SNHLY, CDR2 FYNNEI. This CDR3 has 14 residues. V dropped 5 bases and J dropped 2 bases, with 13 bases sitting between them. The CDR3 here is CASSRLRETYEQYF. DNA for the CDR3: TGTGCCAGCAGTCGACTACGGGAAACCTACGAGCAGTACTTC.

The CDR3 loop reads CAISGLAGTTYEQYF. The CDR3 bases are TGTGCCATCAGTGGACTAGCGGGGACCACCTACGAGCAGTACTTC. This sequence joins TRBV10-3 and TRBJ2-7; 11 nucleotides match TRBD2. The CDR3 is 15 residues long. V dropped 4 bases and J dropped 2; count of bases not matched to a gene: 4. Germline values: CDR1 ENHRY, CDR2 SYGVKD.

This rearrangement joins TRBV11-2 to TRBJ2-5, with D maybe TRBD1 (6 bases). CDR1 and CDR2 (germline): SGHAT, FQNNGV. Trimming took off 4 bases at V and 3 bases at J, with 9 bases between the two ends. This CDR3 spans 13 amino acids. The CDR3 reads CASSWAGEETQYF. The CDR3 DNA is TGTGCCAGCAGCTGGGCAGGGGAAGAGACCCAGTACTTC.

CDR3 nucleotides: TGTGCCAGCAGCTTTGCAGGGTCCGGTGGAAACACCATATATTTT. It encodes CASSFAGSGGNTIYF. The rearrangement uses TRBV7-2 and TRBJ1-3, with TRBD1 as a possible D gene (5 bases). V lost 3 bases and J lost 3, with 12 bases in between. The CDR3 runs to 15 residues. Germline CDR1 SGHTA, CDR2 FQGNSA.

V usage is TRBV4-3 and J usage is TRBJ2-3; 7 bases map to TRBD2. Germline V lookup: CDR1 LGHNA, CDR2 YSLEER. The CDR3 totals 15 residues. V dropped 1 base and J dropped 6; count of bases not matched to a gene: 7. The CDR3: CASSQAGREGDTQYF. CDR3 bases: TGCGCCAGCAGCCAAGCGGGGAGGGAGGGTGATACGCAGTATTTT.

The chain carries TRBV10-3 and TRBJ2-1; D might be TRBD2 (7 bases). Germline-derived CDR1 and CDR2 are ENHRY and SYGVKD. V lost 6 bases to trimming and J lost 4 bases, with 10 bases between them. The CDR3 runs to 13 residues. The CDR3 protein is CAIRRGPYNEQFF. DNA for the CDR3: TGTGCCATCAGGCGGGGGCCATACAATGAGCAGTTCTTC.

The chain has TRBV6-1 and TRBJ1-1; 7 nucleotides line up with TRBD1. Germline CDR1 MNHNS, CDR2 SASEGT. This CDR3 has 14 amino acids. After removal of 4 bases from V and 4 bases from J, the junction contained 6 bases not matched to a gene. The CDR3 spells CASSVLSGGTEAFF. The DNA of the CDR3 is TGTGCCAGCAGTGTTCTCTCAGGGGGCACTGAAGCTTTCTTT.

This clone occurred a few times. This sequence joins TRBV6-4 and TRBJ2-3, with TRBD1 as a possible D gene (5 bases). The CDR3 consists of 13 residues. The ends were cut back, 2 bases at V and 6 bases at J, with 9 bases in the middle. Germline V gives CDR1 MRHNA, CDR2 SNTAGT. The CDR3 protein is CASSDQGRDTQYF. The CDR3 nucleotides read TGTGCCAGCAGTGACCAGGGAAGGGATACGCAGTATTTT.

CDR3 amino acids: CASSRLAGGRYNEQFF. The DNA of the CDR3 is TGTGCCAGCAGCCGACTAGCGGGGGGGCGCTACAATGAGCAGTTCTTC. The chain links TRBV27 to TRBJ2-1, with 14 bases aligning to TRBD2. After removal of 6 bases from V and 3 bases from J, the junction contained 4 bases not matched to a gene. Germline V gene data show CDR1 as MNHEY and CDR2 as SMNVEV (reference sequence). The CDR3 loop spans 16 amino acids.

This sequence joins TRBV19 and TRBJ1-4; 7 bases fit TRBD1. The germline V gene encodes CDR1 LNHDA and CDR2 SQIVND (reference sequence). With V trimmed by 10 bases and J by 4 bases, 9 bases remained unmatched. The CDR3 runs 14 residues. The CDR3 protein is CATKSGQYNEKLFF. The DNA of the CDR3 is TGTGCCACGAAGTCGGGACAGTATAATGAAAAACTGTTTTTT.

The chain couples TRBV29-1 to TRBJ1-1; D possibly corresponds to TRBD1 (6 bases). The CDR3 runs 14 residues. Deletions cut 7 bases from V and 6 bases from J, with 21 bases between. Germline V CDR1 and CDR2: SQVTM, ANQGSEA. Written as DNA, the CDR3 is TGCAGCGCTGCTCTAACAGGGAGAGTATCTGAAGCTTTCTTT. This encodes CSAALTGRVSEAFF.

CDR3 nucleotide sequence: TGTGCCAGCAGCTTAGTTGACAGGGCCCTCACTGAAGCTTTCTTT. It translates to CASSLVDRALTEAFF. The chain couples TRBV11-2 to TRBJ1-1; 7 positions match TRBD1. There are 15 residues in the CDR3. The trim removed 1 base at V and 4 bases at J, leaving 6 bases unmatched. Germline CDR1 is SGHAT and CDR2 is FQNNGV.

This chain uses TRBV27 with TRBJ1-5; D is uncertain. This CDR3 is built from 13 residues. Germline CDR1 is MNHEY and CDR2 is SMNVEV (reference sequence). Deletions cut 5 bases from V and 7 bases from J, with 12 bases between. CDR3 protein: CASSIPGGQPQHF. The DNA for the CDR3 is TGTGCCAGCAGTATCCCGGGTGGGCAGCCCCAGCATTTT.

The gene calls are TRBV28 and TRBJ2-1; 10 bases map to TRBD2. The CDR3 totals 15 residues. V lost 7 bases to trimming and J lost 8 bases; unmatched junction nucleotides: 11. CDR1 MDHEN and CDR2 SYDVKM come from the germline V gene. CDR3 sequence (DNA): TGTGCCAGCACTACGCTAGCGGGAGTGCCGGATGAGCAGTTCTTC. Its protein is CASTTLAGVPDEQFF.

The chain employs TRBV7-2 and TRBJ1-6, with TRBD1 as a possible D gene (6 bases). Germline V lookup: CDR1 SGHTA, CDR2 FQGNSA. V shed 5 bases and J shed 5 bases, with 10 bases lying between them. CDR3 size: 14 residues. CDR3 nucleotides: TGTGCCAGCAGCGACAGGTCCAATAATTCACCCCTCCACTTT. Residues: CASSDRSNNSPLHF. The full variable domain, completed using reference TRBV7-2 and TRBJ1-6, is GAGVSQSPSNKVTEKGKDVELRCDPISGHTALYWYRQSLGQGLEFLIYFQGNSAPDKSGLPSDRFSAERTGGSVSTLTIQRTQQEDSAVYLCASSDRSNNSPLHFGNGTRLTVT.

The chain combines TRBV18 with TRBJ1-1; 7 positions match TRBD1. The CDR3 covers 14 residues. Germline CDR1 KGHSH, CDR2 LQKENI. With V trimmed by 6 bases and J by 5 bases, 9 bases remained unmatched. CDR3 sequence (DNA): TGTGCCAGCTCGACACAGGGGATCGAGACTGAAGCTTTCTTT. It yields the protein CASSTQGIETEAFF.

The V call is TRBV18, the J call TRBJ1-1; D remains ambiguous. The CDR3 has 14 residues. Trimming left V 3 bases short and J 5 bases short, with 13 bases between. CDR1 KGHSH and CDR2 LQKENI come from the germline V gene. CDR3 sequence reads: CASSPPGSGTEAFF. Here the CDR3 DNA reads TGTGCCAGCTCACCCCCAGGAAGCGGGACTGAAGCTTTCTTT.

The J gene is TRBJ2-1, the V gene TRBV10-3; 9 positions agree with TRBD2. V lost 7 bases, J lost 7 bases, and 8 bases stayed unmatched. Germline CDR1 and CDR2: ENHRY and SYGVKD. The CDR3 is 14 residues long. In nucleotides, the CDR3 is TGTGCCATCACCTCCGGGACTAGCAATAATGAGCAGTTCTTC. This gives the protein CAITSGTSNNEQFF.

The chain couples TRBV15 to TRBJ1-4, with D perhaps matching TRBD1 (6 bases). Germline V gene lookup returns CDR1 LNHNV and CDR2 YYDKDF (reference sequence). Deletions cut 1 base from V and 8 bases from J, with 11 bases between. The CDR3 length is 14 residues. The CDR3 reads CATSRAATGEKLFF. CDR3 DNA: TGTGCCACCAGCAGAGCAGCAACAGGGGAAAAACTGTTTTTT.

The table lists this clone with a count of one. This chain connects TRBV5-3 to TRBJ2-3, with 8 bases that match TRBD1. TRBV5-3 is sorted into the ORF group, with uncertain function. J was trimmed by 1 base and V by 4 bases; bases with no gene match: 17. The CDR3 extends over 19 amino acids. For the CDR3, the DNA is TGTGCCAGAAGCCCAAAGCCCCCCAGGGGGCCGGTTCGCACAGATACGCAGTATTTT. It encodes CARSPKPPRGPVRTDTQYF.

This clone came up a few times. The gene calls are TRBV4-1 and TRBJ2-2, with TRBD1 identical over 10 bases. The V segment lost 4 bases and the J segment 6 bases; nucleotides outside the gene matches: 8. Germline assignment: CDR1 MGHRA and CDR2 YSYEKL. The CDR3 contains 16 residues. In nucleotides, the CDR3 is TGCGCCAGCAGCCTCACCGGGACAGGGGACCCCGGGGAGCTGTTTTTT. Translated, it gives CASSLTGTGDPGELFF.

The genes are TRBV28 and TRBJ2-3, with 10 bases that match TRBD2. The junction had 6 bases not matched to a gene; V was cut back by 6 bases and J by 0 bases. CDR1 and CDR2 (germline): MDHEN, SYDVKM. The CDR3 length is 16 residues. DNA for the CDR3: TGTGCCAGCAGCCCTAGCGGGGGTCCTAGCACAGATACGCAGTATTTT. Its translation is CASSPSGGPSTDTQYF.

This chain connects TRBV2 to TRBJ1-1, with 9 bases that match TRBD1. Trimming took 6 bases from V and 5 from J; bases not matched to a gene: 4. This CDR3 has 13 residues. The germline V gene encodes CDR1 SNHLY and CDR2 FYNNEI. CDR3 protein: CASRGTGRTEAFF. The CDR3 DNA follows: TGTGCCAGCAGGGGGACAGGGAGGACTGAAGCTTTCTTT.

The V call is TRBV19, the J call TRBJ2-5, with a tentative D call TRBD1 (5 bases). V lost 3 bases and J lost 5, with 10 bases in between. The CDR3 is made up of 13 amino acids. Germline lookup yields CDR1 LNHDA and CDR2 SQIVND (reference sequence). The CDR3 loop reads CASSMHRLETQYF. The CDR3 region has the DNA TGTGCCAGTAGTATGCACAGGTTGGAGACCCAGTACTTC.

The chain employs TRBV27 and TRBJ2-7; 11 nucleotides align to TRBD2. The V gene end was trimmed by 3 bases and the J gene end by 3 bases; junction bases not matched to a gene: 1. This CDR3 spans 14 amino acids. Per the germline V gene, CDR1 is MNHEY and CDR2 is SMNVEV (reference sequence). CDR3 protein: CASSFLAGGYEQYF. CDR3 nucleotides: TGTGCCAGCAGTTTTCTAGCGGGGGGCTACGAGCAGTACTTC.

The chain uses TRBV30 and TRBJ1-2, with 9 bases aligning to TRBD1. V lost 4 bases, J lost 10 bases, and 13 bases stayed unmatched. The CDR3 is 14 residues long. CDR1 is GTSNPN, CDR2 SVGIG, per germline (reference sequence). The CDR3 spells CAWTLQGAHYHYTF. The CDR3 DNA follows: TGTGCCTGGACCCTACAGGGGGCGCATTATCACTACACCTTC. Drawing the rest from reference TRBV30 and TRBJ1-2, the complete variable domain is SQTIHQWPATLVQPVGSPLSLECTVEGTSNPNLYWYRQAAGRGLQLLFYSVGIGQISSEVPQNLSASRPQDRQFILSSKKLLLSDSGFYLCAWTLQGAHYHYTFGSGTRLTVV.